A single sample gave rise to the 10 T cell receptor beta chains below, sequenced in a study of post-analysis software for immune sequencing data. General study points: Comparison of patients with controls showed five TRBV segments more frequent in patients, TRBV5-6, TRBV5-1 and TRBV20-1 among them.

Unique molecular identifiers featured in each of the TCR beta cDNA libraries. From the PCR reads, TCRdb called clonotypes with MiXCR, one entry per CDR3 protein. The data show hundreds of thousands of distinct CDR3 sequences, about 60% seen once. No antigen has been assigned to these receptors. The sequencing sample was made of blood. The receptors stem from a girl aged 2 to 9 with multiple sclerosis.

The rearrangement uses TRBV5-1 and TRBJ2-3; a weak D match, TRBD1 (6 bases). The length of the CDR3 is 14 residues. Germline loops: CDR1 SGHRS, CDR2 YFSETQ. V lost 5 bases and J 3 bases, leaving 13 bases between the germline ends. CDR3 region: CASRISGATDTQYF. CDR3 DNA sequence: TGCGCCAGCAGAATCTCAGGGGCAACAGATACGCAGTATTTT.

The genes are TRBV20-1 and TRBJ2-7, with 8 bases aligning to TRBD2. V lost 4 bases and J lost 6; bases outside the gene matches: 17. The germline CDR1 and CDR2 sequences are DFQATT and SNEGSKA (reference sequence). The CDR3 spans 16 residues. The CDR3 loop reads CSANGVKGSGSGEQYF. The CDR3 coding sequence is TGCAGTGCTAATGGCGTCAAGGGGAGCGGGAGTGGCGAGCAGTACTTC.

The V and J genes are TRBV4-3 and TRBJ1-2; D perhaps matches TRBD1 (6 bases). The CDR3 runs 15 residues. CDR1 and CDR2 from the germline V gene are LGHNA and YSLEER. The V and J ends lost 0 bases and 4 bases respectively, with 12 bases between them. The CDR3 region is CASSQELTGFYGYTF. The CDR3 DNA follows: TGCGCCAGCAGCCAAGAATTGACAGGATTCTATGGCTACACCTTC.

The DNA of the CDR3 is TGTGCCAGCACCTACCGACAGGGTACGATTGAGCAGTTCTTC. Translated: CASTYRQGTIEQFF. V usage is TRBV6-2 or TRBV6-3 and J usage is TRBJ2-1; TRBD1 aligns across 7 bases. The CDR3 is 14 residues long. Germline V CDR1 and CDR2: MNHEY, SVGEGT. V shed 7 bases and J 9 bases; nucleotides not matched to a gene: 12.

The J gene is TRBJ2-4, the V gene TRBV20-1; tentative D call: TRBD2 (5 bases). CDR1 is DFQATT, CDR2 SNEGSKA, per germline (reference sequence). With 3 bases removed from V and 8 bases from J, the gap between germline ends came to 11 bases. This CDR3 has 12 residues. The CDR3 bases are TGCAGTGCTAGCGGGGTTGAATACATTCAGTACTTC. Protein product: CSASGVEYIQYF.

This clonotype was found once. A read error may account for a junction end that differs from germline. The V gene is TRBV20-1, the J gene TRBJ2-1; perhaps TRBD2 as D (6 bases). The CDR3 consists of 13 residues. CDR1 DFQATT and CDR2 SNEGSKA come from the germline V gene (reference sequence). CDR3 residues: CSAIIDPLAEQVF. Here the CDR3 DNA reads TGCAGTGCCATAATCGATCCGTTAGCGGAGCAGGTCTTC.

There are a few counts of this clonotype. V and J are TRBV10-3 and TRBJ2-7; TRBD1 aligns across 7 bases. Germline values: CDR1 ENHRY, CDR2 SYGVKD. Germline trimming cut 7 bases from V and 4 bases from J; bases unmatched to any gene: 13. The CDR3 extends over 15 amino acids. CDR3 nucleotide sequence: TGTGCCATCACAGCAATGCCGGGACAGAGTTACGAGCAGTACTTC. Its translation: CAITAMPGQSYEQYF.

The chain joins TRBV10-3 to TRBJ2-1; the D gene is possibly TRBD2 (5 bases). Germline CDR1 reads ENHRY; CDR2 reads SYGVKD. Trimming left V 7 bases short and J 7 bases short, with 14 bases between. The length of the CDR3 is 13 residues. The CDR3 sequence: CAITLANTNEQFF. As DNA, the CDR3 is TGTGCCATCACCCTAGCTAATACTAATGAGCAGTTCTTC.

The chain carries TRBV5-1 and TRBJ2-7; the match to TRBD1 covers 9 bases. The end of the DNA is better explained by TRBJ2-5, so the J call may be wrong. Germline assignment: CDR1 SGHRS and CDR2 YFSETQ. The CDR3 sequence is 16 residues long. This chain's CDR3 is CASSALTGTGRETQYF. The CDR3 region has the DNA TGCGCCAGCAGCGCCTTGACCGGGACAGGGAGAGAGACCCAGTACTTC.

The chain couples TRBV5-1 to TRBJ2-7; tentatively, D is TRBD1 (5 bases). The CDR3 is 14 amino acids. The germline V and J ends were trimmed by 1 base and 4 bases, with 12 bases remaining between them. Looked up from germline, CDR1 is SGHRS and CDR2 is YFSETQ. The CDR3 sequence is CASSLKGVGYEQYF. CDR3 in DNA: TGCGCCAGCAGCTTGAAAGGGGTTGGTTACGAGCAGTACTTC.